A selection of T cell receptor beta chains follows, all from one sample in a study of blood T cell repertoires in COVID-19. Sequencing used immunoSEQ multiplex PCR; TCRdb keeps in-frame clones, though not all of them. This table holds about 220,000 clones, over 80% found once. The material sequenced was PBMCs or T cells enriched from blood (not recorded which). The receptors originated from a woman in her 30s with acute COVID-19. Each CDR3 is given with its conserved first and last residue. The order of the fields is J gene, clone size, V gene, D gene, CDR3 DNA, CDR3 protein. D genes are given only for firm matches. Only some rows state a clone size, as once, few, many or a class for expanded clones.

>TRBJ2-1|NA|TRBV5-4|NA
TGTGCCAGCAGCTTGGGTGAGAGTGAGCAGTTCTTC
CASSLGESEQFF
>TRBJ1-5|NA|TRBV20-1|TRBD1
TGCAGTGCTAGTGGCTATGACAGGGTCAATCAGCCCCAGCATTTT
CSASGYDRVNQPQHF
>TRBJ1-2|NA|TRBV3-1/TRBV3-2|TRBD1
TGTGCCAGCAGCCAAGACGACAGGGTAGGTGGCTACACCTTC
CASSQDDRVGGYTF
>TRBJ1-3|NA|TRBV7-6|NA
TGTGCCAGCAGCCCGTTACAGGGTTCTGGAAACACCATATATTTT
CASSPLQGSGNTIYF
>TRBJ1-2|few|TRBV4-1|NA
TGCGCCAGCAGCCAACAGGGGTATGGCTACACCTTC
CASSQQGYGYTF
>TRBJ2-1|few|TRBV5-1|TRBD2
TGCGCCAGCAGCTACAGACTAGCGGGGCCCGTCAATGAGCAGTTCTTC
CASSYRLAGPVNEQFF
>TRBJ2-3|NA|TRBV27|NA
TGTGCCAGCAGTATCGGGACTGACACAGATACGCAGTATTTT
CASSIGTDTDTQYF
>TRBJ1-5|NA|TRBV5-1|NA
TGCGCCAGCAGCTTGGATTATAGCAATCAGCCCCAGCATTTT
CASSLDYSNQPQHF
>TRBJ2-3|NA|TRBV13|TRBD2
TGTGCCAGCAACCTAGCGGGGAACACAGATACGCAGTATTTT
CASNLAGNTDTQYF
>TRBJ2-7|NA|TRBV10-3|NA
TGTGCCATCAGTGGTACAGACTCCTACGAGCAGTACTTC
CAISGTDSYEQYF
>TRBJ1-1|NA|TRBV27|TRBD1
TGTGCCAGCAGCAAACGACAGGGTCTGGCTTTCTTT
CASSKRQGLAFF
>TRBJ2-5|NA|TRBV6-1|TRBD1
TGTGCCAGCAGTGACCCGGGACAGGGAAGAGAGACCCAGTACTTC
CASSDPGQGRETQYF
>TRBJ1-1|NA|TRBV13|NA
TGTGCCAGCAGCCCATCCACTGAAGCTTTCTTT
CASSPSTEAFF
>TRBJ1-2|NA|TRBV10-3|NA
TGTGCCATCAACCAGGGGAGGGGGACTTGGGGCTACACCTTC
CAINQGRGTWGYTF
>TRBJ1-1|NA|TRBV5-1|NA
TGCGCCAGCAGCTTAAGCAGGCTTGATTCTACTGAAGCTTTCTTT
CASSLSRLDSTEAFF
>TRBJ2-7|NA|TRBV30|TRBD2
TGTGCCTGGAGTGTAATTTGGGGGGGCGAGCAGTACTTC
CAWSVIWGGEQYF
>TRBJ2-7|once|TRBV11-2|TRBD2
TGTGCCAGCAGCTTAGAGTCTAGCGGGCCCACCTACGAGCAGTACTTC
CASSLESSGPTYEQYF
>TRBJ1-1|NA|TRBV27|TRBD1
TGTGCCAGCAGTTACCAAACAGGGGATGTTGGGACTGAAGCTTTCTTT
CASSYQTGDVGTEAFF
>TRBJ1-3|few|TRBV5-1|NA
TGCGCCAGCAGCCCAGGGTCTGGAAACACCATATATTTT
CASSPGSGNTIYF
>TRBJ2-2|NA|TRBV11-2|NA
TGTGCCAGCACTTGGAGCGGGGAGCTGTTTTTT
CASTWSGELFF
>TRBJ2-7|NA|TRBV19|NA
TGTGCCAGTAGCGAGGACTTTTACCTTCGGGAGCAGTACTTC
CASSEDFYLREQYF
>TRBJ1-5|NA|TRBV30|TRBD1
TGTGCCTGGAGTGGGGGACAGTTCAATCAGCCCCAGCATTTT
CAWSGGQFNQPQHF
>TRBJ1-1|NA|TRBV10-1|NA
TGCGCCAGCAGTGAGTCCTACGACATGAACACTGAAGCTTTCTTT
CASSESYDMNTEAFF
>TRBJ2-2|NA|TRBV24-1|NA
TGTGCCACCAGTGATTGGGCAGATCCCACCGGGGAGCTGTTTTTT
CATSDWADPTGELFF
>TRBJ2-7|NA|TRBV2|NA
TGTGCCAGCAGTCAGGGGTTTGAGTACGAGCAGTACTTC
CASSQGFEYEQYF
>TRBJ1-1|NA|TRBV9|NA
TGTGCCAGCAGTGAAACATTGAACACTGAAGCTTTCTTT
CASSETLNTEAFF
>TRBJ1-1|NA|TRBV12-3/TRBV12-4|NA
TGTGCCAGCAGGGACAACAGATATCCCCCAGCTTTCTTT
CASRDNRYPPAFF
>TRBJ1-3|NA|TRBV3-1/TRBV3-2|NA
TGTGCCAGCAGCCAAGTCCCCTACTCTGGAAACACCATATATTTT
CASSQVPYSGNTIYF
>TRBJ1-3|NA|TRBV4-1|TRBD1
TGCGCCAGCAGCCACGACAGGGGTGAATCCATATATTTT
CASSHDRGESIYF
>TRBJ1-5|NA|TRBV7-2|NA
TGTGCCAGCAACTTAGAGACTGGGTTGGCCAATCAGCCCCAGCATTTT
CASNLETGLANQPQHF
>TRBJ1-1|many|TRBV10-1|NA
TGCGCCAGCAGTGTTGACAGGCTGAACACTGAAGCTTTCTTT
CASSVDRLNTEAFF
>TRBJ1-3|NA|TRBV27|NA
TGTGCCAGCAGCGCCGGGGTTCCAAGCTCTGGAAACACCATATATTTT
CASSAGVPSSGNTIYF
>TRBJ2-5|NA|TRBV10-2|TRBD2
TGCGCCAGCAGGCCGGGACTAGTCGGAGAGACCCAGTACTTC
CASRPGLVGETQYF
>TRBJ1-3|NA|TRBV11-2|NA
TGTGCCAGCAGCTTAGAGGCGGGGGGGATCTCTGGAAACACCATATATTTT
CASSLEAGGISGNTIYF
>TRBJ1-2|NA|TRBV12-3/TRBV12-4|NA
TGTGCCAGCAGTTTTACAGGCACGGGCGGCTACACCTTC
CASSFTGTGGYTF
>TRBJ1-1|NA|TRBV10-1|NA
TGCGCCAGCAGTGAGGCTAGGCGATGGGGAGGAGGGATGAACACTGAAGCTTTCTTT
CASSEARRWGGGMNTEAFF
>TRBJ1-5|NA|TRBV4-1|NA
TGCGCCAGCAGCCAACCCTCCGGGAGGAGGGAAGGTCAGCCCCAGCATTTT
CASSQPSGRREGQPQHF
>TRBJ2-2|NA|TRBV5-1|TRBD1
TGCGCCAGCAGCTTGCGGGGATTGGGACAGAAGACCGGGGAGCTGTTTTTT
CASSLRGLGQKTGELFF
>TRBJ2-1|NA|TRBV20-1|NA
TGCAGTGCTAGTGGTAGCGGTATAGATGAGCAGTTCTTC
CSASGSGIDEQFF
>TRBJ2-3|NA|TRBV2|TRBD2
TGTGCCAGCAGTGGCCGACTAGCGGGGCGCACAGATACGCAGTATTTT
CASSGRLAGRTDTQYF
>TRBJ1-2|NA|TRBV2|TRBD1
TGTGCCAGCCAGGACAGGAGGGATCATAACTATGGCTACACCTTC
CASQDRRDHNYGYTF
>TRBJ1-2|once|TRBV5-1|NA
TGCGCCAGCAGCTTACAGGGCGAGGGATATGGCTACACCTTC
CASSLQGEGYGYTF
>TRBJ2-7|few|TRBV5-6|TRBD1
TGTGCCAGCAGCTCCCCGACAGGGCTGAGCTCCTACGAGCAGTACTTC
CASSSPTGLSSYEQYF
>TRBJ1-6|once|TRBV30|NA
TGTGCCTGGAGTCGGGTCGAGAATTCACCCCTCCACTTT
CAWSRVENSPLHF
>TRBJ2-5|NA|TRBV5-6|NA
TGTGCCAGCAGCTTATTTGCTGGCGGACAAGAGACCCAGTACTTC
CASSLFAGGQETQYF
>TRBJ2-3|NA|TRBV5-1|NA
TGCGCCAGCAGCTTGGGCGGCGCCGGGGGCACAGATACGCAGTATTTT
CASSLGGAGGTDTQYF
>TRBJ1-5|few|TRBV5-1|NA
TGCGCCAGCAGCTTGGCCGGGAATCAGCCCCAGCATTTT
CASSLAGNQPQHF
>TRBJ1-1|NA|TRBV5-1|NA
TGCGCCAGCAAGGCGGGCGCATCAGAAACTGAAGCTTTCTTT
CASKAGASETEAFF
>TRBJ2-3|NA|TRBV2|NA
TGTGCCAGCAGTGTGGAGGTTATGAATACGCAGTATTTT
CASSVEVMNTQYF